The 13 T cell receptor beta chains in this list originate from one sample, sequenced in a study of vaccination and CD4 T cells after COVID-19 (dated by TCRdb to 2021 to 2024). Preparation of the library involved PCR. TCRdb shows the sequencer as Illumina iSeq 100. At the Johns Hopkins FTIC core, DNA from the cultured CD4+ T cells underwent TCR sequencing with the Oncomine TCR Beta short-read assay. TCRdb redid the processing of the public reads, applying fastp at Q25 and MiXCR, and retained in-frame beta chains. Rows with one shared CDR3 protein collapse into an entry with the most common genes and DNA. For this sample there are approximately 13,000 distinct CDR3 sequences; around three fifths appear just once. The top ten constitute approximately 15% of the sample. The treatment or condition label corresponds to: approximately 9-day PBMC culture with coronavirus spike peptide pools or control peptides (ViraFEST assay).

Their cognate antigens are unknown. Specimen: CD4+ T cells from blood, cultured in vitro. The receptors were sampled from a human donor who had recovered from COVID-19.

Only a few counts were recorded for this clonotype. The rearrangement joins TRBV6-1 to TRBJ1-3, with D uncertain. Germline loops: CDR1 MNHNS, CDR2 SASEGT. The CDR3 loop spans 14 amino acids. V lost 6 bases, J lost 0 bases, and 9 bases lay in between. CDR3 DNA: TGTGCCAGCAGCAGTACAAACTCTGGAAACACCATATATTTT. This encodes CASSSTNSGNTIYF.

The chain recombines TRBV2 with TRBJ2-6; TRBD1 aligns across 12 bases. With 8 bases clipped from V and 1 base from J, the junction kept 3 bases outside the gene matches. Germline V CDR1 and CDR2: SNHLY, FYNNEI. This CDR3 is 16 amino acids long. CDR3 loop: CASGDRGQSGANVLTF. Written as DNA, the CDR3 is TGTGCCAGCGGGGACAGGGGGCAGTCTGGGGCCAACGTCCTGACTTTC.

The rearrangement uses TRBV2 and TRBJ2-7; maybe TRBD2 (6 bases). CDR3 size: 16 residues. Looked up from germline, CDR1 is SNHLY and CDR2 is FYNNEI. V dropped 6 bases and J dropped 1 base, with 19 bases sitting between them. The DNA for the CDR3 is TGTGCCAGCAGCCCGTTGTTTGAGACTAGGTCCTACGAGCAGTACTTC. Protein: CASSPLFETRSYEQYF.

This rearrangement joins TRBV9 to TRBJ1-6; unclear D gene. Trimming removed 0 bases at V and 7 bases at J, with 8 bases between. Germline V lookup: CDR1 SGDLS, CDR2 YYNGEE. The CDR3 runs 14 residues. CDR3: CASSVGQLNSPLHF. CDR3 DNA sequence: TGTGCCAGCAGCGTAGGTCAGTTGAATTCACCCCTCCACTTT. The variable domain in full, with the rest retrieved from reference TRBV9 and TRBJ1-6, is DSGVTQTPKHLITATGQRVTLRCSPRSGDLSVYWYQQSLDQGLQFLIQYYNGEERAKGNILERFSAQQFPDLHSELNLSSLELGDSALYFCASSVGQLNSPLHFGNGTRLTVT.

This sequence joins TRBV12-3 or TRBV12-4 and TRBJ2-5; 10 bases line up with TRBD2. The CDR3 totals 15 residues. V was clipped by 3 bases and J by 5 bases; unmatched bases: 6. CDR3 loop: CASSFGTSGMETQYF. CDR3 sequence (DNA): TGTGCCAGCAGTTTTGGTACTAGCGGGATGGAGACCCAGTACTTC.

V usage is TRBV4-2 and J usage is TRBJ1-2, with D possibly TRBD1 on 5 matching bases. CDR3 size: 17 residues. V was pared by 0 bases and J by 4 bases, with 18 bases between. Germline CDR1 and CDR2: LGHNA and YNFKEQ. The CDR3 protein is CASSQERGLGQAYGYTF. The DNA of the CDR3 is TGTGCCAGCAGCCAAGAGAGGGGCCTGGGGCAGGCCTATGGCTACACCTTC.

V usage is TRBV28 and J usage is TRBJ1-5; D may be TRBD1 (6 bases). The CDR3 totals 14 residues. The germline gives CDR1 MDHEN, CDR2 SYDVKM. Trimming removed 7 bases at V and 5 bases at J, with 15 bases between. The CDR3 DNA follows: TGTGCCAGCAAACGCCGGGACATTGATCAGCCCCAGCATTTT. Translated: CASKRRDIDQPQHF.

The sample holds a few counts of this clonotype. The J gene is TRBJ1-5, the V gene TRBV7-2, with TRBD1 matching 8 bases. V trimming: 5 bases; J trimming: 2 bases; junction bases outside the gene matches: 5. Germline V gene lookup returns CDR1 SGHTA and CDR2 FQGNSA. The CDR3 loop spans 15 amino acids. In nucleotides, the CDR3 is TGTGCCAGCAGCGCGGAGACAGGGGGCAATCAGCCCCAGCATTTT. It specifies CASSAETGGNQPQHF. Supplemented by reference TRBV7-2 and TRBJ1-5, the full variable domain reads GAGVSQSPSNKVTEKGKDVELRCDPISGHTALYWYRQSLGQGLEFLIYFQGNSAPDKSGLPSDRFSAERTGGSVSTLTIQRTQQEDSAVYLCASSAETGGNQPQHFGDGTRLSIL.

In its sample, this clonotype was seen a few times. V usage is TRBV20-1 and J usage is TRBJ1-1; D is ambiguous. CDR3 length: 12 amino acids. Germline lookup yields CDR1 DFQATT and CDR2 SNEGSKA (reference sequence). Trimming took off 2 bases at V and 5 bases at J, with 9 bases between the two ends. The CDR3 DNA reads as TGCAGTGCTAGATCTGAGGTTACTGAAGCTTTCTTT. This gives the protein CSARSEVTEAFF.

V gene TRBV6-1 combines with J gene TRBJ2-3, with 9 nucleotides matching TRBD1. Germline assignment: CDR1 MNHNS and CDR2 SASEGT. The CDR3 runs 17 residues. With V trimmed by 6 bases and J by 3 bases, 13 bases remained unmatched. The CDR3 bases are TGTGCCAGCAGCGTGATAGGACAGGGGTTAAGGACAGATACGCAGTATTTT. Its translation: CASSVIGQGLRTDTQYF.

The CDR3 here is CASSPPDRGPDEQFF. In nucleotides, the CDR3 is TGTGCCAGCAGTCCGCCGGACAGGGGGCCTGATGAGCAGTTCTTC. The chain combines TRBV28 with TRBJ2-1, with TRBD1 matching over 11 bases. Germline V lookup: CDR1 MDHEN, CDR2 SYDVKM. The CDR3 extends over 15 amino acids. Germline trimming cut 5 bases from V and 8 bases from J; bases unmatched to any gene: 8. Using reference TRBV28 and TRBJ2-1 for the parts outside the CDR3, the full variable domain is DVKVTQSSRYLVKRTGEKVFLECVQDMDHENMFWYRQDPGLGLRLIYFSYDVKMKEKGDIPEGYSVSREKKERFSLILESASTNQTSMYLCASSPPDRGPDEQFFGPGTRLTVL.

The J gene is TRBJ2-3, the V gene TRBV4-1, with D unresolved. CDR3 size: 16 residues. CDR1 and CDR2 (germline): MGHRA, YSYEKL. Trimming shortened V by 1 base and J by 1 base, and 12 bases separated the two germline ends. The CDR3 region is CASSQGMGLGTDTQYF. As DNA, the CDR3 is TGCGCCAGCAGCCAAGGAATGGGTTTGGGCACAGATACGCAGTATTTT.

This clonotype was recorded a few times. The chain recombines TRBV24-1 with TRBJ2-1; D is ambiguous. This CDR3 contains 15 residues. Trimming shortened V by 0 bases and J by 0 bases, and 5 bases separated the two germline ends. CDR1 is KGHDR, CDR2 SFDVKD, per germline. The CDR3 DNA reads TGTGCCACCAGTGATTTGAAGCTCTCCTACAATGAGCAGTTCTTC. The encoded protein is CATSDLKLSYNEQFF.